This TCR beta chain is from a study of blood T cell repertoires in COVID-19. Per the germline V gene, CDR1 is SGHAT and CDR2 is FQNNGV. The CDR3 has 16 amino acids. V dropped 2 bases and J dropped 5 bases, with 15 bases sitting between them. The data were produced by immunoSEQ multiplex PCR, yet TCRdb's version contains in-frame clones alone and is incomplete. The sample holds 380,000 or so clones, about four fifths seen once. The V and J genes are TRBV11-2 and TRBJ2-2, with a weak D call TRBD2 (5 bases). This sequence was found in a human donor with acute or convalescent COVID-19. The donor label of this sample is uncertain. Specimen: peripheral blood. The CDR3 reads CASSLTSGSLTGELFF. The CDR3 DNA sequence: TGTGCCAGCAGCTTAACGTCGGGATCCTTAACCGGGGAGCTGTTTTTT.